The T cell receptor beta chain under discussion was sequenced for a study of blood T cell repertoires in COVID-19. This CDR3 has 16 residues. Germline V lookup: CDR1 SGHDN, CDR2 FVKESK. J gave up 2 bases and V 2 bases, and 8 bases lay outside the gene matches. Here immunoSEQ multiplex PCR was the method, and the copy in TCRdb shows in-frame clones only, minus some. The data contain 130,000 or so clones, 80% to 90% of them singletons. The TCR was taken from a human donor in a cohort sampled during active COVID-19. Sequenced sample: peripheral blood. This chain connects TRBV14 to TRBJ1-2; TRBD1 matches at 7 bases. Written as DNA, the CDR3 is TGTGCCAGCAGCCAACAGCACGGACAGGAAAACTATGGCTACACCTTC. This codes for CASSQQHGQENYGYTF.